A single sample is the source of the 4 T cell receptor beta chains below, sequenced in a study of long-term antiretroviral therapy in people with HIV. Running of the v3.0 immunoSEQ assay took place at survey level. TCRdb's copy holds only in-frame clones and misses some; the assay was immunoSEQ multiplex PCR. The profile covers about 39,000 clones, with 86% appearing a single time and roughly 3.9% taken by the ten largest. Source: unsorted PBMCs, taken just before starting antiretroviral therapy. These receptors originate from a young woman with HIV.

The V call is TRBV19, the J call TRBJ2-7; D might be TRBD2 (6 bases). This CDR3 comprises 14 residues. Trimming shortened V by 5 bases and J by 4 bases, and 15 bases separated the two germline ends. Per germline, CDR1 LNHDA and CDR2 SQIVND (reference sequence). The CDR3: CASSPPGTGYEQYF. CDR3 DNA sequence: TGTGCCAGTAGTCCGCCCGGGACTGGGTACGAGCAGTACTTC.

V gene TRBV28 combines with J gene TRBJ2-4, with D possibly TRBD1 on 6 matching bases. Trimming stripped 5 bases from V and 0 bases from J, with 8 bases between. This CDR3 spans 14 amino acids. CDR1 and CDR2 from the germline V gene are MDHEN and SYDVKM. Here the CDR3 DNA reads TGTGCCAGCAGTCTACAGGGAGCCAAAAACATTCAGTACTTC. This codes for CASSLQGAKNIQYF.

The chain employs TRBV27 and TRBJ2-1, with 10 positions matching TRBD2. CDR1 MNHEY and CDR2 SMNVEV come from the germline V gene (reference sequence). V lost 3 bases and J lost 9; bases outside the gene matches: 8. This CDR3 contains 15 residues. CDR3 loop: CASSFLSGRAGEQFF. DNA for the CDR3: TGTGCCAGCAGTTTTCTGAGCGGGAGGGCCGGTGAGCAGTTCTTC.

This clone was found once. CDR3 nucleotides: TGTGCCAGCAGCCAAGATCCAGGAAGCGGGTCGTCAACCCGCCTAGCCAAAAACATTCAGTACTTC. It encodes CASSQDPGSGSSTRLAKNIQYF. The rearrangement links TRBV14 to TRBJ2-4; D may be TRBD2 (6 bases). Trimming removed 0 bases at V and 0 bases at J, with 27 bases between. The CDR3 is 22 amino acids. Germline V lookup: CDR1 SGHDN, CDR2 FVKESK.